Presented here are 26 T cell receptor beta chains from one specimen sequenced in a study of CD8+CD57+ T cells in acquired aplastic anemia. According to the study, genomic DNA was the template for TCR beta VDJ and CDR3 profiling. TCRdb recomputed calls from the reads with MiXCR, one row per CDR3 protein. The repertoire holds more than 250,000 distinct CDR3 sequences, with less than 85% as singletons. Sequenced patients had shown CD8+CD57+ cell expansion by flow cytometry. Sequencing was carried out using sorted CD4+, CD8+, or CD8+CD57+ T cells (not recorded which) from PBMCs. These receptors were obtained from a human donor with aplastic anemia.

Concerning this clonotype: The CDR3 end shows no conserved phenylalanine or tryptophan, and so a read error is likely. No DNA is shown, since the ends of the CDR3 on it are uncertain; the CDR3 is the one TCRdb lists. V gene TRBV7-8 combines with J gene TRBJ2-3; TRBD1, the table's D call, lacks a check against the DNA. Germline assignment: CDR1 SGHVS and CDR2 FQNEAQ. The CDR3 is 13 amino acids long, termini counted. The CDR3 spells CASGDGGTDTAHS.

V gene TRBV7-9 combines with J gene TRBJ1-2; tentatively, D is TRBD1 (5 bases). Trimming removed 5 bases at V and 2 bases at J, with 12 bases between. The germline gives CDR1 SEHNR, CDR2 FQNEAQ (reference sequence). The CDR3 has 14 residues. The CDR3 loop reads CASSTPTANYGYTF. DNA for the CDR3: TGTGCCAGCAGCACCCCGACAGCCAACTATGGCTACACCTTC.

In its sample, this clonotype was seen once. The chain joins TRBV7-9 to TRBJ2-1; 9 bases map to TRBD2. The germline V gene encodes CDR1 SEHNR and CDR2 FQNEAQ (reference sequence). V trimming: 3 bases; J trimming: 10 bases; junction bases outside the gene matches: 13. The CDR3 is 16 amino acids. CDR3 coding DNA: TGTGCCAGCAGCTTGCAAAGAAGCGGGGGGCGCGTCGAGCAGTTCTTC. It encodes CASSLQRSGGRVEQFF.

The chain recombines TRBV20-1 with TRBJ2-5; the D gene is possibly TRBD2 (6 bases). CDR3 length: 14 residues. The germline gives CDR1 DFQATT, CDR2 SNEGSKA (reference sequence). V dropped 0 bases and J dropped 3 bases, with 11 bases sitting between them. Here the CDR3 DNA reads TGCAGTGCTAGAGAGTGGAGGGCCAAAGAGACCCAGTACTTC. Translation gives CSAREWRAKETQYF.

The chain uses TRBV20-1 and TRBJ2-1; TRBD2 matches 11 bases. Unmatched junction bases numbered 6, after V lost 1 base and J lost 7 bases. CDR3 size: 15 residues. CDR1 and CDR2 (germline): DFQATT, SNEGSKA (reference sequence). As DNA, the CDR3 is TGCAGTGCTAGAGGACTAGCGGGACTGTCGAATGAGCAGTTCTTC. It translates to CSARGLAGLSNEQFF.

Regarding this clonotype: The CDR3 does not close with the conserved phenylalanine or tryptophan, likely indicating a read error. The limits of the CDR3 on the DNA are not certain, so only TCRdb's listed CDR3 is given. This sequence joins TRBV19 and TRBJ2-1; the table's D gene call, TRBD1, was not cross checked with the DNA. The CDR3 length is 16 residues, termini included. CDR1 LNHDA and CDR2 SQIVND come from the germline V gene (reference sequence). CDR3 amino acids: CASSISWGYNQHQHFV.

About this clonotype: The CDR3 does not close with the conserved phenylalanine or tryptophan, likely indicating a read error. The DNA is omitted, as the CDR3 cannot be located on it reliably, and the CDR3 follows TCRdb's listing. The chain recombines TRBV7-2 with TRBJ1-5; the table names TRBD1, a call not compared with the DNA. Germline loops: CDR1 SGHTA, CDR2 FQGNSA. The CDR3 region is 13 residues in length, termini included. CDR3 protein: CASSFTGGHDPQY.

In the case of this clonotype: One junction end does not reproduce the germline sequence, and a read error may be involved. This sequence joins TRBV7-3 and TRBJ1-1, with D unresolved. This CDR3 has 14 residues. The germline V gene has CDR1 SGHTA and CDR2 FQGTGA. The CDR3 sequence is CASSSYSINGETLF. In nucleotides, the CDR3 is TGTGCCAGCAGTTCTTACAGCATCAACGGTGAAACTTTGTTT.

This clonotype occurred a few times. The chain recombines TRBV2 with TRBJ1-6; D may correspond to TRBD1 or TRBD2 (6 bases each). The J call is doubtful: the DNA matches TRBJ2-3 better. From germline, CDR1 is SNHLY and CDR2 FYNNEI. The CDR3 is 13 amino acids. CDR3 sequence reads: CASGVGGPETQYF. CDR3 in DNA: TGTGCCAGCGGGGTCGGGGGCCCGGAAACGCAGTATTTT.

Here the CDR3 reads CAISGDHSGGTSYEQYF. Here the CDR3 DNA reads TGTGCCATCAGTGGGGATCATAGCGGGGGGACGTCCTACGAGCAGTACTTC. The rearrangement joins TRBV10-3 to TRBJ2-7, with 10 bases fitting TRBD2. The germline CDR1 and CDR2 sequences are ENHRY and SYGVKD. The V and J ends lost 4 bases and 1 base, in that order; junction bases with no gene match: 10. There are 17 residues in the CDR3.

The chain recombines TRBV7-9 with TRBJ2-7, with D perhaps assigned TRBD1 or TRBD2 (5 bases each). Germline CDR1 is SEHNR and CDR2 is FQNEAQ (reference sequence). CDR3 length: 14 residues. Trimming removed 5 bases from V and 2 bases from J, with 13 bases in between. In DNA, the CDR3 is TGTGCCAGCAGCCCCGAGGGACGGACCTACGAGCAGTACTTC. It specifies CASSPEGRTYEQYF. The full variable domain, completed using reference TRBV7-9 and TRBJ2-7, is DTGVSQNPRHKITKRGQNVTFRCDPISEHNRLYWYRQTLGQGPEFLTYFQNEAQLEKSRLLSDRFSAERPKGSFSTLEIQRTEQGDSAMYLCASSPEGRTYEQYFGPGTRLTVT.

As to this clonotype: At one of its ends the junction is not consistent with the germline gene, which may arise from a read error. The chain couples TRBV7-9 to TRBJ2-1, with TRBD2 matching over 9 bases. The CDR3 extends over 16 amino acids. Germline CDR1 SEHNR, CDR2 FQNEAQ (reference sequence). The CDR3 coding sequence is TGTGCCGGCAGCCTTCAAAGAAGCGGGGGGAGCGATGAGCAGTTTTTC. It translates to CAGSLQRSGGSDEQFF. The full variable domain, its missing parts supplied by reference TRBV7-9 and TRBJ2-1, is DTGVSQNPRHKITKRGQNVTFRCDPISEHNRLYWYRQTLGQGPEFLTYFQNEAQLEKSRLLSDRFSAERPKGSFSTLEIQRTEQGDSAMYLCAGSLQRSGGSDEQFFGPGTRLTVL.

J is TRBJ2-7 and V is TRBV11-3; D may be TRBD1 (7 bases). The CDR3 consists of 18 residues. Per the germline V gene, CDR1 is SGHNT and CDR2 is YENEEA. Trimming took off 5 bases at V and 1 base at J, with 24 bases between the two ends. The CDR3 DNA is TGTGCCAGCAGCCAGGGGGGCGGCGGGACAGCCCTTTCCTACGAGCAGTACGTC. Its translation: CASSQGGGGTALSYEQYV.

In this sample, this clonotype turned up a few times. DNA of the CDR3: TGTGCCAGCAGCTTCGCACAAGGTCCCGATACGCAGTATTTT. Protein product: CASSFAQGPDTQYF. The rearrangement joins TRBV5-5 to TRBJ2-3, with D unresolved. The germline gives CDR1 SGHKS, CDR2 YYEKEE (reference sequence). V gave up 2 bases and J gave up 6 bases, with 13 bases separating them. The CDR3 sequence is 14 residues long. Together with reference TRBV5-5 and TRBJ2-3, the CDR3 gives the full variable domain: DAGVTQSPTHLIKTRGQQVTLRCSPISGHKSVSWYQQVLGQGPQFIFQYYEKEERGRGNFPDRFSARQFPNYSSELNVNALLLGDSALYLCASSFAQGPDTQYFGPGTRLTVL.

The V gene is TRBV7-9, the J gene TRBJ2-1, with 9 bases aligning to TRBD2. CDR1 is SEHNR, CDR2 FQNEAQ, per germline (reference sequence). With V trimmed by 3 bases and J by 10 bases, 16 bases remained unmatched. The length of the CDR3 is 17 residues. CDR3 region: CASSFQISGGSDEEQFF. CDR3 DNA: TGTGCCAGCAGCTTCCAAATAAGCGGGGGGAGCGATGAGGAGCAGTTCTTC.

Of note for this clonotype: The conserved phenylalanine or tryptophan is not found at the CDR3 terminus, so this likely reflects a read error. It is unclear where the CDR3 begins or ends on the DNA, so no DNA is shown, and the CDR3 is as TCRdb lists it. The J gene is TRBJ1-5, the V gene TRBV7-9. The CDR3 region is 13 residues in length, termini included. Germline V lookup: CDR1 SEHNR, CDR2 FQNEAQ (reference sequence). The CDR3 spells CASSSSDTQHFHP.

To note about this clonotype: The missing conserved phenylalanine or tryptophan at the end of this CDR3 makes a read error likely. The DNA is left out, because the CDR3 cannot be placed on it with certainty; the CDR3 is given as TCRdb lists it. V is TRBV9 and J is TRBJ2-3; TRBD1, the D gene given by the table, was not confirmed from the DNA. CDR1 and CDR2 from the germline V gene are SGDLS and YYNGEE. The CDR3 is 13 residues long, ends included. CDR3 sequence reads: CASSEWWTDKTWV.

This rearrangement joins TRBV11-3 to TRBJ2-3; 7 nucleotides line up with TRBD1. This CDR3 has 14 amino acids. Germline V CDR1 and CDR2: SGHNT, YENEEA. The V and J ends lost 6 bases and 6 bases, in that order; junction bases with no gene match: 9. The CDR3 DNA reads as TGTGCCAGCAGAACTAGACAGGGTGCCGATACGCAGTATTTT. Protein sequence: CASRTRQGADTQYF. The variable domain in full, with the rest retrieved from reference TRBV11-3 and TRBJ2-3, is EAGVVQSPRYKIIEKKQPVAFWCNPISGHNTLYWYLQNLGQGPELLIRYENEEAVDDSQLPKDRFSAERLKGVDSTLKIQPAELGDSAVYLCASRTRQGADTQYFGPGTRLTVL.

In its sample, this clonotype was seen a few times. At one boundary the junction diverges from the germline segment, which might be a read error. The chain recombines TRBV7-8 with TRBJ2-6; D not certain. Germline CDR1 and CDR2: SGHVS and FQNEAQ. This CDR3 spans 16 amino acids. The CDR3 region is CASSLAGSHGTNDLTF. DNA for the CDR3: TGTGCCAGCAGCTTAGCGGGTAGTCACGGTACGAACGACCTGACTTTC.

This chain joins TRBV7-9 and TRBJ1-5, with 8 bases identical to TRBD1. The CDR3 spans 17 residues. The J segment lost 1 base and the V segment lost 5 bases, leaving 10 bases of the junction unmatched. Per the germline V gene, CDR1 is SEHNR and CDR2 is FQNEAQ (reference sequence). The CDR3 nucleotides are TGTGCCAGCAGCCCATCAACAGGGGGTGAGAGCAATCAGCCCCAGCATTTT. It yields the protein CASSPSTGGESNQPQHF.

CDR3 in DNA: TGTGCCAGCAGCTTGGGCTGCGGTCACGATACCCAGTACTTC. Its translation is CASSLGCGHDTQYF. The chain uses TRBV7-8 and TRBJ2-5; D remains unclear. This CDR3 region has 14 residues. Germline assignment: CDR1 SGHVS and CDR2 FQNEAQ. V lost 3 bases, J lost 8 bases, and 16 bases lay in between.

The chain carries TRBV9 and TRBJ1-2, with a possible D match to TRBD1 (5 bases). The CDR3 has 16 residues. The V end was cut by 0 bases, the J end by 9 bases, with 21 bases between. Germline CDR1 is SGDLS and CDR2 is YYNGEE. The CDR3, as DNA: TGTGCCAGCAGCGTAGGGGGCAGTGCAGATACGCATTGCTACACCTTC. Protein sequence: CASSVGGSADTHCYTF.

This clonotype has a count of ten or more. The gene calls are TRBV7-6 and TRBJ1-2, with 10 positions matching TRBD1. In germline, CDR1 is SGHVS, CDR2 FNYEAQ. This CDR3 is built from 16 residues. V lost 1 base and J lost 5; bases outside the gene matches: 7. The CDR3 DNA sequence: TGTGCCAGCAGCTTAGGGGGGACAGGGGTGAATTATGGCTACACCTTC. It encodes CASSLGGTGVNYGYTF.

In regard to this clonotype: The conserved phenylalanine or tryptophan is not found at the CDR3 terminus, so this likely reflects a read error. It is unclear where the CDR3 begins or ends on the DNA, so no DNA is shown, and the CDR3 is as TCRdb lists it. The chain carries TRBV7-7 and TRBJ2-3; TRBD2, the D gene given by the table, was not confirmed from the DNA. Both ends counted, the CDR3 spans 13 residues. Germline V gives CDR1 SSHAT, CDR2 FNYEAQ (reference sequence). The CDR3 loop reads CASSESSGGTHEL.

This clonotype was found once. Lacking the conserved final phenylalanine or tryptophan, this CDR3 likely reflects a read error. The DNA is left out, because the CDR3 cannot be placed on it with certainty; the CDR3 is given as TCRdb lists it. The chain joins TRBV7-8 to TRBJ2-3; the table gives TRBD1 as D, unverified against the DNA. The germline V gene has CDR1 SGHVS and CDR2 FQNEAQ. The CDR3 spans 13 residues, counting both ends. The CDR3: CASREGQLDTSTD.

V gene TRBV24-1 combines with J gene TRBJ1-5; tentatively, D is TRBD1 (5 bases). V was pared by 5 bases and J by 1 base, with 14 bases between. There are 16 residues in the CDR3. Germline CDR1 is KGHDR and CDR2 is SFDVKD. The CDR3 protein is CATSATGQGSNQPQHF. CDR3 sequence (DNA): TGTGCCACCAGTGCGACCGGGCAGGGAAGCAATCAGCCCCAGCATTTT.